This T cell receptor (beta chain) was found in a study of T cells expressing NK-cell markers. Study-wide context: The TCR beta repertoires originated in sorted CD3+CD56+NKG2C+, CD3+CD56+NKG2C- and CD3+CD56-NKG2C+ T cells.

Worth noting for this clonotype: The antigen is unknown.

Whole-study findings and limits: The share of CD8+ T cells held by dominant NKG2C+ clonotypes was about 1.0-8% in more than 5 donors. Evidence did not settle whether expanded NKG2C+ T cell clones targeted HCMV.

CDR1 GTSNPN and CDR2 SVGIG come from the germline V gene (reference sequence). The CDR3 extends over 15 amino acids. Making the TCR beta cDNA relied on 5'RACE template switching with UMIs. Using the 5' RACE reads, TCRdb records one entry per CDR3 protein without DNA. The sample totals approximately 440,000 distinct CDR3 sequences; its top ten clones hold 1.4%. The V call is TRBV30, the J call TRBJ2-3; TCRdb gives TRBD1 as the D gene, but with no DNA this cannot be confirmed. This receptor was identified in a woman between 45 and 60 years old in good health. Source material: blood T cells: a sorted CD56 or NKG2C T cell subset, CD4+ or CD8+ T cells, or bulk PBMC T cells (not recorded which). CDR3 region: CAWSVLGQITDTQYF.